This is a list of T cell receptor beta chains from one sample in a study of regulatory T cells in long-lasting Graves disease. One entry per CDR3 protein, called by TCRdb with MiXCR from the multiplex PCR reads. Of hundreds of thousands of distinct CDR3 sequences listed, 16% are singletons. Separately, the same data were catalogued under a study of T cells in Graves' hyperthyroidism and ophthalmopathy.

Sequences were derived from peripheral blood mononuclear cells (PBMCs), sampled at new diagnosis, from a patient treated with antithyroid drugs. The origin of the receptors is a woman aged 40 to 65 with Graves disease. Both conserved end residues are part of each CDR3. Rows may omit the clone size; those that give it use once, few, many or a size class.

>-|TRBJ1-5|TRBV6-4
CASSPGVNQPQHF
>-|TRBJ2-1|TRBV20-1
CSARDDTRWGYNEQFF
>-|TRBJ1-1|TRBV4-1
CASSQGDRGLREAFF
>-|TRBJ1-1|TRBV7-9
CASARATEAFF
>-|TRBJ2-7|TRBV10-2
CASGTPGAYEQYF
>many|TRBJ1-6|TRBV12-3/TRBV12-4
CASNPTLNSPLHF
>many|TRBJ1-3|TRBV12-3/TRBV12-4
CASSLRGPGPSGNTIYF
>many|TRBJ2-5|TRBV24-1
CATGAPGVETQYF
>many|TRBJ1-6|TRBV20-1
CSARRGHNNSPLHF
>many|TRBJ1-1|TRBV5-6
CASSLSRLDPFF
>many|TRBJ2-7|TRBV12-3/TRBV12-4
CASSNRHFYEQYF
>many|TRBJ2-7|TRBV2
CASSEPAGAVEQYF